These T cell receptor beta chains were read from a single sample in a study of T cell responses to AZD1222 COVID-19 vaccine. Sequenced by immunoSEQ multiplex PCR; TCRdb stores in-frame clones only, minus some. The sample records some 56,000 clones, 80% to 90% being singletons. The sequences come from peripheral blood, collected on day 0 of AZD1222 vaccination. The receptor set was obtained from an adult in good health. Both conserved end residues are part of each CDR3. Fields, in order: clone size, D gene, J gene, V gene, CDR3 length, CDR3 DNA, CDR3 protein. D genes are given only for firm matches. Rows give clone size only sometimes, using once, few, many, or a class for an expanded clone.

clone_size: NA
d_call: NA
j_call: TRBJ2-1
v_call: TRBV5-4
cdr3_length: 17
cdr3_nt: TGTGCCAGCAGCTTGGAACCAGGGGTTACGGGCTACAATGAGCAGTTCTTC
cdr3_aa: CASSLEPGVTGYNEQFF

clone_size: NA
d_call: TRBD1
j_call: TRBJ2-4
v_call: TRBV2
cdr3_length: 14
cdr3_nt: TGTGCCAGCGCGGTGGAGTTGACAGGGAACATTCAGTACTTC
cdr3_aa: CASAVELTGNIQYF

clone_size: NA
d_call: TRBD1
j_call: TRBJ2-7
v_call: TRBV11-3
cdr3_length: 15
cdr3_nt: TGTGCCAGCAGCTTACACGGACAGGGCCTAGGCGAGCAGTACTTC
cdr3_aa: CASSLHGQGLGEQYF

clone_size: once
d_call: NA
j_call: TRBJ1-2
v_call: TRBV10-3
cdr3_length: 14
cdr3_nt: TGTGCCATCAGTTCGACGATTTACAGCGATGGCTACACCTTC
cdr3_aa: CAISSTIYSDGYTF

clone_size: NA
d_call: NA
j_call: TRBJ1-5
v_call: TRBV4-1
cdr3_length: 13
cdr3_nt: TGCGCCAGCAGCCAAGTATTCGGTCAGCCCCAGCATTTT
cdr3_aa: CASSQVFGQPQHF

clone_size: NA
d_call: NA
j_call: TRBJ2-1
v_call: TRBV19
cdr3_length: 15
cdr3_nt: TGTGCCAGTAGTTACGGCCGTAGCTCCTACAATGAGCAGTTCTTC
cdr3_aa: CASSYGRSSYNEQFF

clone_size: few
d_call: TRBD1
j_call: TRBJ2-7
v_call: TRBV5-1
cdr3_length: 14
cdr3_nt: TGCGCCAGCAGCCCGTACAGGGGCTCCTACGAGCAGTACTTC
cdr3_aa: CASSPYRGSYEQYF

clone_size: few
d_call: NA
j_call: TRBJ1-6
v_call: TRBV5-1
cdr3_length: 15
cdr3_nt: TGCGCCAGCAGCTTAGGACCAAGCTATAATTCACCCCTCCACTTT
cdr3_aa: CASSLGPSYNSPLHF

clone_size: NA
d_call: TRBD1
j_call: TRBJ1-5
v_call: TRBV3-1/TRBV3-2
cdr3_length: 14
cdr3_nt: TGTGCCAGCAGCCGACAGGGGGGGAATCAGCCCCAGCATTTT
cdr3_aa: CASSRQGGNQPQHF

clone_size: NA
d_call: NA
j_call: TRBJ2-2
v_call: TRBV5-6
cdr3_length: 14
cdr3_nt: TGTGCCAGCAGTTCATACGGCCGGGTCAGGGAGCTGTTTTTT
cdr3_aa: CASSSYGRVRELFF

clone_size: NA
d_call: NA
j_call: TRBJ2-1
v_call: TRBV28
cdr3_length: 18
cdr3_nt: TGTGCCAGCAGTTTATCCCCTCACAGGGCCACAACCTACAATGAGCAGTTCTTC
cdr3_aa: CASSLSPHRATTYNEQFF

clone_size: NA
d_call: NA
j_call: TRBJ2-1
v_call: TRBV5-4
cdr3_length: 13
cdr3_nt: TGTGCCAGCAGCTCGCTCAGCTCCAATGAGCAGTTCTTC
cdr3_aa: CASSSLSSNEQFF

clone_size: NA
d_call: NA
j_call: TRBJ2-5
v_call: TRBV6-5
cdr3_length: 16
cdr3_nt: TGTGCCAGCAGTTACTCCCGAGGGGGGGGAATAGAGACCCAGTACTTC
cdr3_aa: CASSYSRGGGIETQYF

clone_size: NA
d_call: TRBD1
j_call: TRBJ1-4
v_call: TRBV3-1/TRBV3-2
cdr3_length: 12
cdr3_nt: TGTGCCAGCAGCCGACAGGGTGAAAAACTGTTTTTT
cdr3_aa: CASSRQGEKLFF

clone_size: NA
d_call: NA
j_call: TRBJ2-2
v_call: TRBV12-3/TRBV12-4
cdr3_length: 13
cdr3_nt: TGTGCCAGCAGCCCCCGAAACACCGGGGAGCTGTTTTTT
cdr3_aa: CASSPRNTGELFF

clone_size: once
d_call: NA
j_call: TRBJ1-3
v_call: TRBV6-5
cdr3_length: 15
cdr3_nt: TGTGCCAGCAGTCCCCGAACCGGCGATGGAAACACCATATATTTT
cdr3_aa: CASSPRTGDGNTIYF

clone_size: once
d_call: NA
j_call: TRBJ1-5
v_call: TRBV3-1/TRBV3-2
cdr3_length: 15
cdr3_nt: TGTGCCAGCAGCCAAGGGCCCCAGTGGGATCAGCCCCAGCATTTT
cdr3_aa: CASSQGPQWDQPQHF

clone_size: NA
d_call: NA
j_call: TRBJ1-2
v_call: TRBV6-5
cdr3_length: 15
cdr3_nt: TGTGCCAGCAGTTACCTCGGGTCCAAGGGCGGAGGCTACACCTTC
cdr3_aa: CASSYLGSKGGGYTF

clone_size: NA
d_call: NA
j_call: TRBJ2-7
v_call: TRBV11-3
cdr3_length: 13
cdr3_nt: TGTGCCAGCAGCTTAGCCGTCGCCTGCGAGCAGTACTTC
cdr3_aa: CASSLAVACEQYF

clone_size: NA
d_call: NA
j_call: TRBJ2-2
v_call: TRBV6-5
cdr3_length: 13
cdr3_nt: TGTGCCAGCAGTCATACAGAGACCGGGGAGCTGTTTTTT
cdr3_aa: CASSHTETGELFF

clone_size: NA
d_call: NA
j_call: TRBJ1-4
v_call: TRBV5-6
cdr3_length: 14
cdr3_nt: TGTGCCAGCAGCTTGTCGGGCGGTGATGAAAAACTGTTTTTT
cdr3_aa: CASSLSGGDEKLFF

clone_size: NA
d_call: NA
j_call: TRBJ1-1
v_call: TRBV6-4
cdr3_length: 14
cdr3_nt: TGTGCCAGCAGTGTTCATGAATGGGGCACTGAAGCTTTCTTT
cdr3_aa: CASSVHEWGTEAFF

clone_size: NA
d_call: NA
j_call: TRBJ1-1
v_call: TRBV28
cdr3_length: 14
cdr3_nt: TGTGCCAGCAGTTTTTCGGGATTGCACACTGAAGCTTTCTTT
cdr3_aa: CASSFSGLHTEAFF

clone_size: once
d_call: NA
j_call: TRBJ2-3
v_call: TRBV7-6
cdr3_length: 19
cdr3_nt: TGTGCCAGCAGCTTAGTTCGCCCAGGCAGGCAAACTAGCACAGATACGCAGTATTTT
cdr3_aa: CASSLVRPGRQTSTDTQYF

clone_size: once
d_call: TRBD1
j_call: TRBJ2-5
v_call: TRBV18
cdr3_length: 16
cdr3_nt: TGTGCCAGCTCCCTTGTCGGACAGGGTTATATGGAGACCCAGTACTTC
cdr3_aa: CASSLVGQGYMETQYF

clone_size: few
d_call: NA
j_call: TRBJ2-7
v_call: TRBV7-8
cdr3_length: 14
cdr3_nt: TGTGCCAGCAGCTTAGCAGGGGCAGGTTACGAGCAGTACTTC
cdr3_aa: CASSLAGAGYEQYF

clone_size: NA
d_call: NA
j_call: TRBJ2-1
v_call: TRBV5-4
cdr3_length: 17
cdr3_nt: TGTGCCAGCAGCCTAGACTCGGGACCCAAATCCTACAATGAGCAGTTCTTC
cdr3_aa: CASSLDSGPKSYNEQFF

clone_size: NA
d_call: TRBD1
j_call: TRBJ1-4
v_call: TRBV3-1/TRBV3-2
cdr3_length: 20
cdr3_nt: TGTGCCAGCAGCCGGAAACTCCCGGGACAGGGGACCTCAACTAATGAAAAACTGTTTTTT
cdr3_aa: CASSRKLPGQGTSTNEKLFF

clone_size: NA
d_call: NA
j_call: TRBJ1-2
v_call: TRBV29-1
cdr3_length: 13
cdr3_nt: TGCAGCGCACGGGGCGCGGGTCCCTATGGCTACACCTTC
cdr3_aa: CSARGAGPYGYTF

clone_size: NA
d_call: NA
j_call: TRBJ1-5
v_call: TRBV19
cdr3_length: 15
cdr3_nt: TGTGCCAGTAGCGCCGGGACGGCCTTCAATCAGCCCCAGCATTTT
cdr3_aa: CASSAGTAFNQPQHF

clone_size: NA
d_call: TRBD1
j_call: TRBJ1-6
v_call: TRBV5-6
cdr3_length: 16
cdr3_nt: TGTGCCAGCAGCTTGGAGGGACAGGGGTATAATTCACCCCTCCACTTT
cdr3_aa: CASSLEGQGYNSPLHF

clone_size: NA
d_call: NA
j_call: TRBJ1-3
v_call: TRBV21-1
cdr3_length: 15
cdr3_nt: TGTGCCAGCAGCAAAACCCCGCGACAACAGCACACCATATATTTT
cdr3_aa: CASSKTPRQQHTIYF

clone_size: NA
d_call: NA
j_call: TRBJ2-7
v_call: TRBV5-8
cdr3_length: 13
cdr3_nt: TGTGCCAGCAGCTTGGGGGCCTTCTACGAGCAGTACTTC
cdr3_aa: CASSLGAFYEQYF

clone_size: NA
d_call: TRBD2
j_call: TRBJ2-3
v_call: TRBV6-5
cdr3_length: 15
cdr3_nt: TGTGCCAGCAGTTTCACTAGCGGGGGCGTGGATACGCAGTATTTT
cdr3_aa: CASSFTSGGVDTQYF

clone_size: NA
d_call: NA
j_call: TRBJ1-2
v_call: TRBV20-1
cdr3_length: 11
cdr3_nt: TGCAGTGCCGGACAGAACTATGGCTACACCTTC
cdr3_aa: CSAGQNYGYTF

clone_size: NA
d_call: TRBD2
j_call: TRBJ2-3
v_call: TRBV5-4
cdr3_length: 14
cdr3_nt: TGTGCCAGCACATTAGCGGGGGGGGCAGATACGCAGTATTTT
cdr3_aa: CASTLAGGADTQYF

clone_size: NA
d_call: NA
j_call: TRBJ2-1
v_call: TRBV5-6
cdr3_length: 12
cdr3_nt: TGTGCCAGCAGCTTCCGAAGCAATGAGCAGTTCTTC
cdr3_aa: CASSFRSNEQFF

clone_size: NA
d_call: TRBD1
j_call: TRBJ1-2
v_call: TRBV11-2
cdr3_length: 15
cdr3_nt: TGTGCCAGCAGCTTATGGGACAGTCAAAGAGGTGGCTACACCTTC
cdr3_aa: CASSLWDSQRGGYTF

clone_size: few
d_call: NA
j_call: TRBJ1-1
v_call: TRBV11-2
cdr3_length: 11
cdr3_nt: TGTGCCAGCAGCAGGACAGTTGAAGCTTTCTTT
cdr3_aa: CASSRTVEAFF

clone_size: once
d_call: NA
j_call: TRBJ2-2
v_call: TRBV11-3
cdr3_length: 15
cdr3_nt: TGTGCCAGCAGCTTAGAGACGGGAAACACCGGGGAGCTGTTTTTT
cdr3_aa: CASSLETGNTGELFF

clone_size: NA
d_call: TRBD1
j_call: TRBJ2-7
v_call: TRBV13
cdr3_length: 14
cdr3_nt: TGTGCCAGCAGCGGAAGGACAGGTGCCTACGAGCAGTACTTC
cdr3_aa: CASSGRTGAYEQYF

clone_size: NA
d_call: TRBD1
j_call: TRBJ1-6
v_call: TRBV28
cdr3_length: 15
cdr3_nt: TGTGCCAGCAGTTTAGGAGCCAGGGGGCATTCACCCCTCCACTTT
cdr3_aa: CASSLGARGHSPLHF

clone_size: once
d_call: NA
j_call: TRBJ1-2
v_call: TRBV28
cdr3_length: 12
cdr3_nt: TGTGCCAGCAGGCAAGAAATCTATGGCTACACCTTC
cdr3_aa: CASRQEIYGYTF

clone_size: NA
d_call: NA
j_call: TRBJ1-6
v_call: TRBV9
cdr3_length: 14
cdr3_nt: TGTGCCAGCAGCGAGACAGTTACCAATTCACCCCTCCACTTT
cdr3_aa: CASSETVTNSPLHF

clone_size: NA
d_call: NA
j_call: TRBJ1-2
v_call: TRBV6-5
cdr3_length: 16
cdr3_nt: TGTGCCAGCAGTTACGTCCCGGGGGCGGGTAACTATGGCTACACCTTC
cdr3_aa: CASSYVPGAGNYGYTF

clone_size: NA
d_call: TRBD1
j_call: TRBJ2-7
v_call: TRBV5-6
cdr3_length: 13
cdr3_nt: TGTGCCAGCAGCTGGACAGGGTCCTACGAGCAGTACTTC
cdr3_aa: CASSWTGSYEQYF

clone_size: NA
d_call: NA
j_call: TRBJ1-2
v_call: TRBV5-5
cdr3_length: 14
cdr3_nt: TGTGCCAGCAGCTTGGGGACAGTAAACTATGGCTACACCTTC
cdr3_aa: CASSLGTVNYGYTF

clone_size: NA
d_call: NA
j_call: TRBJ2-3
v_call: TRBV9
cdr3_length: 12
cdr3_nt: TGTGCCAGCAGCGAGACTATGGATACGCAGTATTTT
cdr3_aa: CASSETMDTQYF

clone_size: NA
d_call: TRBD2
j_call: TRBJ2-1
v_call: TRBV3-1/TRBV3-2
cdr3_length: 15
cdr3_nt: TGTGCCAGCAGCTCTAGCGGGGGGGCCTTCTATGAGCAGTTCTTC
cdr3_aa: CASSSSGGAFYEQFF

clone_size: NA
d_call: NA
j_call: TRBJ1-3
v_call: TRBV28
cdr3_length: 16
cdr3_nt: TGTGCCAGCAGTTCCTCTGGGGGGACCGCTGGAAACACCATATATTTT
cdr3_aa: CASSSSGGTAGNTIYF

clone_size: NA
d_call: NA
j_call: TRBJ1-6
v_call: TRBV6-1
cdr3_length: 15
cdr3_nt: TGTGCCAGCAGTGAATCTTGGTGGGGGGATTCACCCCTCCACTTT
cdr3_aa: CASSESWWGDSPLHF

clone_size: NA
d_call: NA
j_call: TRBJ2-1
v_call: TRBV11-2
cdr3_length: 15
cdr3_nt: TGTGCCAGCAGCTTAGCCCCAAACTCCTACAATGAGCAGTTCTTC
cdr3_aa: CASSLAPNSYNEQFF

clone_size: NA
d_call: NA
j_call: TRBJ1-2
v_call: TRBV5-5
cdr3_length: 15
cdr3_nt: TGTGCCAGCAGCTTGTTCGCCAGACCAAACTATGGCTACACCTTC
cdr3_aa: CASSLFARPNYGYTF

clone_size: NA
d_call: NA
j_call: TRBJ1-1
v_call: TRBV6-5
cdr3_length: 11
cdr3_nt: TGTGCCAGCAGTCCCGACACTGAAGCTTTCTTT
cdr3_aa: CASSPDTEAFF

clone_size: NA
d_call: NA
j_call: TRBJ1-5
v_call: TRBV24-1
cdr3_length: 15
cdr3_nt: TGTGCCACCAGTAATGGGGGTAGTAGTCATCAGCCCCAGCATTTT
cdr3_aa: CATSNGGSSHQPQHF